This entry describes one TCR beta chain. This sample was included in a study of cytomegalovirus exposure and HLA in healthy donors. Looking at the study overall: Earlier sequencing of about 179 million T cells yielded around 100 million unique TCR beta sequences.

In the PCR, 60 Vbeta and 13 Jbeta primers were used. Profiling relied on immunoSEQ multiplex PCR, and the TCRdb table lists in-frame clones only, not all of them. This table holds around 75,000 clones. Trimming removed 2 bases at V and 2 bases at J, with 19 bases between. Germline assignment: CDR1 LGHNA and CDR2 YSLEER. The CDR3 has 17 residues. The J gene is TRBJ2-7, the V gene TRBV4-3, with D tentatively TRBD2 (5 bases). The sequence was obtained from a boy younger than 18 in good health and CMV-seronegative. The specimen sequenced was PBMCs. CDR3 nucleotide sequence: TGCGCCAGCAGCCAACGGTTCGAAAAGCGGTCCCCCTACGAGCAGTACTTC. Its protein is CASSQRFEKRSPYEQYF.